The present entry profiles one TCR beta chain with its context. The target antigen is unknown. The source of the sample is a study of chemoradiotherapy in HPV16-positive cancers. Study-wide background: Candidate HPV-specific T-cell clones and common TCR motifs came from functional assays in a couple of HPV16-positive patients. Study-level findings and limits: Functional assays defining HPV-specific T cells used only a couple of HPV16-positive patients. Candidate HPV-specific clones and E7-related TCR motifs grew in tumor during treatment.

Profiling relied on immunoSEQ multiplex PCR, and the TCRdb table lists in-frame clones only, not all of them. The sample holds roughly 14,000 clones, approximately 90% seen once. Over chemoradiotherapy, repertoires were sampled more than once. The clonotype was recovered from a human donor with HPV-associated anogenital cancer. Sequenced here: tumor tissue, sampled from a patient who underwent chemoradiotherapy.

The CDR3 sequence is CASSLVAGGSYEQYF. In DNA, the CDR3 is TGTGCCAGCAGCTTAGTAGCGGGAGGATCCTACGAGCAGTACTTC. The chain combines TRBV11-2 with TRBJ2-7, with 10 bases matching TRBD2. The germline V gene encodes CDR1 SGHAT and CDR2 FQNNGV. This CDR3 is 15 amino acids long. V shed 1 base, J shed 1 base, and the junction held 1 base outside the gene matches.